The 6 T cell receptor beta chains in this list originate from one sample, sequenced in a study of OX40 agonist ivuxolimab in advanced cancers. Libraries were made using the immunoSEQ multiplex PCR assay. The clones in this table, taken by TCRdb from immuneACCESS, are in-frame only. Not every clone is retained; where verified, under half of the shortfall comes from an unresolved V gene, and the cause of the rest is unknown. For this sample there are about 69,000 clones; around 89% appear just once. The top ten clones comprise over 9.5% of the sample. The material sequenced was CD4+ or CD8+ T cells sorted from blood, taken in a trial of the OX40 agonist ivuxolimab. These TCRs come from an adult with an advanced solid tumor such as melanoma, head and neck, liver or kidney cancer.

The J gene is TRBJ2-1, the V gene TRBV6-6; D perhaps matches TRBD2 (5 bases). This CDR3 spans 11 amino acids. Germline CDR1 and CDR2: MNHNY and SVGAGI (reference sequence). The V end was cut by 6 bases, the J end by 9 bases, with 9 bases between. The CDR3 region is CASRQRSEQFF. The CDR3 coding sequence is TGTGCCAGCAGGCAGCGGAGTGAGCAGTTCTTC.

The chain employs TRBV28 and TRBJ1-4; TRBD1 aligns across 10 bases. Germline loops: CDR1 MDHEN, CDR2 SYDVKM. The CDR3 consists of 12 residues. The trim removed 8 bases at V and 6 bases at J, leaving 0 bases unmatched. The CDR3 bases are TGTGCCAGCGGGACAGGGGATGAAAAACTGTTTTTT. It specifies CASGTGDEKLFF.

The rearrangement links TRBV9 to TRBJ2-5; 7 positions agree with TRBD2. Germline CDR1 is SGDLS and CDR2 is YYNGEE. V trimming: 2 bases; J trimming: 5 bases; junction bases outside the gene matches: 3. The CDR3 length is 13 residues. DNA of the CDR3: TGTGCCAGCAGCGTGGGGACTACCGAGACCCAGTACTTC. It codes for CASSVGTTETQYF.

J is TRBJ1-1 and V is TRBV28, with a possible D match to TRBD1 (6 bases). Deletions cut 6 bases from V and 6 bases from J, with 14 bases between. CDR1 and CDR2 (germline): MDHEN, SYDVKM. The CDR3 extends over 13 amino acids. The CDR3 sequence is CASSRTARAEAFF. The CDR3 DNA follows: TGTGCCAGCAGCAGGACAGCCCGGGCTGAAGCTTTCTTT.

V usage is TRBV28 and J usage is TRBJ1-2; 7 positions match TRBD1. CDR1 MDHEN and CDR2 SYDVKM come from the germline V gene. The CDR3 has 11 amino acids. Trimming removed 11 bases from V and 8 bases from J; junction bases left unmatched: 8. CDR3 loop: CAAQGLEGYTF. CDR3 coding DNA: TGTGCCGCACAGGGGCTCGAGGGCTACACCTTC.

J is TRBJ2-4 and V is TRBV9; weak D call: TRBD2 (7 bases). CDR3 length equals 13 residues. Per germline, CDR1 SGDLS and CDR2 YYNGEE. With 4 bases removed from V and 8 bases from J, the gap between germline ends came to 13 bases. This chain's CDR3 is CASSPLGGHIQYF. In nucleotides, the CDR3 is TGTGCCAGCAGCCCCCTCGGGGGGCACATTCAGTACTTC.